A single sample gave rise to the 18 T cell receptor beta chains below, sequenced in a study of graft-versus-host responses after intestinal transplantation. Some clones are missing from TCRdb's copy, which holds only in-frame ones; the method was immunoSEQ multiplex PCR. The data contain around 50,000 clones, 70% to 90% of them seen just once; the ten biggest clones take up roughly 1.5%. The material was PBMCs, obtained 26 days after transplant. Receptors were obtained from a human patient who received an intestinal transplant, so some T cells may come from the graft donor.

The J gene is TRBJ1-1, the V gene TRBV5-6; 7 bases are a match to TRBD1. The CDR3 consists of 15 residues. Germline V lookup: CDR1 SGHDT, CDR2 YYEEEE. The ends lost 4 bases at V and 2 bases at J; junction bases unmatched: 8. The CDR3 protein is CASSRSTGRNTEAFF. CDR3 nucleotides: TGTGCCAGCAGCCGATCGACAGGGAGAAACACTGAAGCTTTCTTT.

The chain recombines TRBV6-1 with TRBJ2-2; 10 bases line up with TRBD2. The germline gives CDR1 MNHNS, CDR2 SASEGT. V lost 2 bases and J lost 4; bases outside the gene matches: 4. CDR3 length equals 16 residues. This CDR3 reads CASSEIIAGGTGELFF. The CDR3, as DNA: TGTGCCAGCAGTGAAATAATAGCGGGGGGCACCGGGGAGCTGTTTTTT.

The genes are TRBV28 and TRBJ2-3, with 7 nucleotides matching TRBD1. The junction had 2 bases not matched to a gene; V was cut back by 2 bases and J by 0 bases. Germline CDR1 and CDR2: MDHEN and SYDVKM. This CDR3 is built from 15 residues. The CDR3: CASSLTGQSTDTQYF. The DNA of the CDR3 is TGTGCCAGCAGTTTAACGGGACAGAGCACAGATACGCAGTATTTT.

The rearrangement links TRBV9 to TRBJ1-6; TRBD1 might be the D (6 bases). The V end lost 4 bases, the J end lost 5 bases, and 19 bases lay between the germline ends. The CDR3 covers 17 residues. Germline assignment: CDR1 SGDLS and CDR2 YYNGEE. CDR3 protein: CASSPRGGARHNSPLHF. The CDR3 DNA sequence: TGTGCCAGCAGCCCGAGGGGGGGGGCGCGTCATAATTCACCCCTCCACTTT.

This clone was picked up one time. The chain links TRBV6-5 to TRBJ1-6; tentatively, D is TRBD1 (5 bases). The germline V and J ends were trimmed by 2 bases and 7 bases, with 15 bases remaining between them. The V gene's germline CDR1 is MNHEY and CDR2 SVGAGI. This CDR3 has 16 residues. The CDR3 DNA reads as TGTGCCAGCAGTTACGGCGCGGGGGGGATCAATTCACCCCTCCACTTT. Its translation: CASSYGAGGINSPLHF.

This clone was seen more than once but under ten times. The chain joins TRBV27 to TRBJ2-7, with D unresolved. Germline V gene lookup returns CDR1 MNHEY and CDR2 SMNVEV (reference sequence). Trimming took off 5 bases at V and 7 bases at J, with 15 bases between the two ends. The length of the CDR3 is 13 residues. The CDR3 bases are TGTGCCAGCAGTCCCCCCCAGCGCCGAGAGCAGTACTTC. It codes for CASSPPQRREQYF.

This clone appeared a single time. The rearrangement uses TRBV28 and TRBJ1-5; perhaps TRBD1 as D (6 bases). With 4 bases removed from V and 5 bases from J, the gap between germline ends came to 15 bases. The germline V gene has CDR1 MDHEN and CDR2 SYDVKM. The CDR3 sequence is 15 residues long. Here the CDR3 reads CASSSALTGYQPQHF. CDR3 in DNA: TGTGCCAGCAGTTCCGCCTTAACAGGGTATCAGCCCCAGCATTTT. Variable domain in full (rest from reference TRBV28 and TRBJ1-5): DVKVTQSSRYLVKRTGEKVFLECVQDMDHENMFWYRQDPGLGLRLIYFSYDVKMKEKGDIPEGYSVSREKKERFSLILESASTNQTSMYLCASSSALTGYQPQHFGDGTRLSIL.

The V gene is TRBV19, the J gene TRBJ2-1; 8 bases fit TRBD1. V was clipped by 4 bases and J by 8 bases; unmatched bases: 4. This CDR3 is 13 amino acids long. The V gene's germline CDR1 is LNHDA and CDR2 SQIVND (reference sequence). The CDR3 DNA reads TGTGCCAGTAGTAAAGACAGGGGCCATGAGCAGTTCTTC. Translation: CASSKDRGHEQFF.

This chain links TRBV4-1 with TRBJ2-7; TRBD2 is a possible D gene (5 bases). V was shortened by 0 bases and J by 3 bases, with 9 bases between the two germline ends. CDR3 length: 14 amino acids. Germline-derived CDR1 and CDR2 are MGHRA and YSYEKL. In DNA form, the CDR3 reads TGCGCCAGCAGCCAAGATCCGGGGATCTACGAGCAGTACTTC. Translating it yields CASSQDPGIYEQYF.

The genes are TRBV28 and TRBJ1-5; 7 bases are shared with TRBD1. Germline CDR1 and CDR2: MDHEN and SYDVKM. The CDR3 loop spans 14 amino acids. The trim removed 5 bases at V and 11 bases at J, leaving 12 bases unmatched. The chain's CDR3 is CASSRGQVVGAQHF. CDR3 sequence (DNA): TGTGCCAGCAGTCGCGGACAGGTTGTGGGAGCCCAGCATTTT.

The J gene is TRBJ1-2, the V gene TRBV5-6; 7 nucleotides align to TRBD1. The CDR3 is made up of 15 amino acids. V was clipped by 6 bases and J by 3 bases; unmatched bases: 11. From germline, CDR1 is SGHDT and CDR2 YYEEEE. The CDR3 sequence: CASIVEGATHYGYTF. For the CDR3, the DNA is TGTGCCAGCATCGTGGAGGGGGCTACTCACTATGGCTACACCTTC.

The chain is built from TRBV27 and TRBJ2-1; 10 bases match TRBD1. The CDR3 consists of 14 residues. V lost 8 bases, J lost 2 bases, and 3 bases stayed unmatched. Per the germline V gene, CDR1 is MNHEY and CDR2 is SMNVEV (reference sequence). CDR3 in amino acids: CASQDRGAYNEQFF. CDR3 nucleotide sequence: TGTGCCAGCCAGGACAGGGGGGCCTACAATGAGCAGTTCTTC.

The chain links TRBV11-3 to TRBJ2-1, with D possibly TRBD2 on 6 matching bases. CDR3 length: 12 residues. Per germline, CDR1 SGHNT and CDR2 YENEEA. The V and J ends lost 6 bases and 6 bases respectively, with 9 bases between them. The CDR3 DNA reads as TGTGCCAGCAGGGGGACTTCCAATGAGCAGTTCTTC. This translates into CASRGTSNEQFF. Full variable domain (outside the CDR3, taken from reference TRBV11-3 and TRBJ2-1): EAGVVQSPRYKIIEKKQPVAFWCNPISGHNTLYWYLQNLGQGPELLIRYENEEAVDDSQLPKDRFSAERLKGVDSTLKIQPAELGDSAVYLCASRGTSNEQFFGPGTRLTVL.

The V call is TRBV29-1, the J call TRBJ1-1; 9 positions match TRBD1. Losses at the gene ends were 7 bases for V and 2 bases for J; bases not matched to a gene: 14. The germline V gene encodes CDR1 SQVTM and CDR2 ANQGSEA. The CDR3 length is 16 residues. The CDR3 here is CSATRPPGQGNTEAFF. CDR3 bases: TGCAGCGCCACACGGCCCCCGGGACAGGGAAACACTGAAGCTTTCTTT.

The V and J genes are TRBV7-6 and TRBJ2-1, with no clear D. Trimming took off 1 base at V and 5 bases at J, with 6 bases between the two ends. This CDR3 is 13 amino acids long. The germline V gene has CDR1 SGHVS and CDR2 FNYEAQ. CDR3 sequence (DNA): TGTGCCAGCAGCTTAGTAGAGCACAATGAGCAGTTCTTC. Protein sequence: CASSLVEHNEQFF. Complete variable domain (other parts from reference TRBV7-6 and TRBJ2-1): GAGVSQSPRYKVTKRGQDVALRCDPISGHVSLYWYRQALGQGPEFLTYFNYEAQQDKSGLPNDRFSAERPEGSISTLTIQRTEQRDSAMYRCASSLVEHNEQFFGPGTRLTVL.

This rearrangement joins TRBV6-6 to TRBJ1-5, with TRBD1 identical over 7 bases. Germline V CDR1 and CDR2: MNHNY, SVGAGI (reference sequence). This CDR3 has 14 amino acids. With V trimmed by 2 bases and J by 5 bases, 3 bases remained unmatched. CDR3 in DNA: TGTGCCAGCAGTTACACGACAGGGTATCAGCCCCAGCATTTT. As protein: CASSYTTGYQPQHF.

V usage is TRBV5-4 and J usage is TRBJ1-6, with TRBD1 as a possible D gene (5 bases). The CDR3 covers 14 residues. CDR1 SGHNT and CDR2 YYREEE come from the germline V gene (reference sequence). Trimming shortened V by 2 bases and J by 14 bases, and 17 bases separated the two germline ends. The CDR3 spells CASSLGLSSGALHF. The DNA for the CDR3 is TGTGCCAGCAGCTTAGGGCTTTCCTCGGGGGCCCTCCACTTT.

The count of this clone is one. The rearrangement links TRBV29-1 to TRBJ1-2; possibly TRBD1 for D (5 bases). CDR1 is SQVTM, CDR2 ANQGSEA, per germline. The CDR3 has 11 amino acids. V was pared by 6 bases and J by 12 bases, with 17 bases between. CDR3 sequence (DNA): TGCAGCGTCCGGGACGGCTGGAGGGACACCTTC. As protein: CSVRDGWRDTF. Combining the CDR3 with reference TRBV29-1 and TRBJ1-2 gives the whole variable domain SAVISQKPSRDICQRGTSLTIQCQVDSQVTMMFWYRQQPGQSLTLIATANQGSEATYESGFVIDKFPISRPNLTFSTLTVSNMSPEDSSIYLCSVRDGWRDTFGSGTRLTVV.